This T cell receptor (beta chain) was sequenced during a study of cytomegalovirus exposure and HLA in healthy donors. Whole-study results and caveats: An analysis that came later showed most CMV-associated TCR beta chains appearing HLA-restricted. The majority of TCR sequences were rare, yet some public TCRs appeared in many donors.

Notes on this clone: Antigen specificity is unknown.

The V gene end was trimmed by 3 bases and the J gene end by 8 bases; junction bases not matched to a gene: 3. Germline V gives CDR1 MNHEY, CDR2 SMNVEV (reference sequence). CDR3 size: 14 residues. PCR amplification relied on 60 Vbeta primers (plus 13 Jbeta primers). Original analysis: There were around 80 million unique TCR beta chains by a later count, and approximately 11 million of them were shared. Profiling relied on immunoSEQ multiplex PCR, and the TCRdb table lists in-frame clones only, not all of them. V, J and clone size were drawn from that table, and D and trimming were deduced from the DNA. Seen in this sample are about 48,000 clones; the ten most common clones hold 5.5% to 6.5%.

This TCR derives from a male donor in good health and CMV-seropositive. The gene calls are TRBV27 and TRBJ1-4, with 10 nucleotides matching TRBD1. The sample taken for sequencing was PBMCs. CDR3 loop: CASSFRDRGEKLFF. CDR3 nucleotides: TGTGCCAGCAGTTTCCGGGACAGGGGAGAAAAACTGTTTTTT.